This TCR beta chain came from a study of T cell repertoires in cytomegalovirus infection. About the research overall: It was the public TCR beta signatures that indicated both CMV infection and matching HLA type. Study results and limitations: Ex vivo responses were dominated by HLA-C-restricted CMV-specific TCR beta clonotypes. The cumulative frequency of public TCR beta families identified carriers of CMV plus the relevant HLA.

TCRdb re-derived calls from the reads in MiXCR, one entry per CDR3 protein. The profile shows over 300,000 distinct CDR3 sequences, 8% to 10% of them singletons. After removal of 3 bases from V and 0 bases from J, the junction contained 11 bases not matched to a gene. The germline CDR1 and CDR2 sequences are ENHRY and SYGVKD. The CDR3 has 18 amino acids. A remark on this clonotype: The antigen is undetermined.

The specimen was PBMCs. V and J are TRBV10-3 and TRBJ2-3; TRBD2 agrees at 8 bases. This clonotype was obtained from a human donor in good health (CMV status not recorded). Some clones in this sample may be carry-over from other donors' samples. The CDR3 sequence: CAISDGPAGATSTDTQYF. Here the CDR3 DNA reads TGTGCCATCAGTGATGGTCCAGCGGGGGCAACTAGCACAGATACGCAGTATTTT.